This entry lists 29 T cell receptor beta chains sequenced from one sample in a study of OX40 agonist ivuxolimab in advanced cancers. Measured with immunoSEQ multiplex PCR; TCRdb has only the in-frame clones, and not every one. The profile shows 100,000 or so clones, 80% to 90% of them singletons. The sequencing used CD4+ or CD8+ T cells sorted from blood, collected in a trial of the OX40 agonist ivuxolimab. The receptors come from an adult with an advanced solid tumor such as melanoma, head and neck, liver or kidney cancer.

V gene TRBV5-1 combines with J gene TRBJ2-3; D is unresolved. This CDR3 has 17 residues. Germline CDR1 is SGHRS and CDR2 is YFSETQ. The V and J ends lost 1 base and 2 bases respectively, with 17 bases between them. The CDR3 DNA follows: TGCGCCAGCAGCTTGCCTACGTCGGTAGGGCCCACAGATACGCAGTATTTT. This encodes CASSLPTSVGPTDTQYF.

This clone was counted only a few times. V is TRBV5-5 and J is TRBJ1-1; D uncertain. V was clipped by 2 bases and J by 1 base, with 12 bases between them. The CDR3 runs 15 residues. Per germline, CDR1 SGHKS and CDR2 YYEKEE (reference sequence). CDR3 protein: CASSFVNPGNTEAFF. The CDR3 coding sequence is TGTGCCAGCAGCTTTGTTAATCCGGGGAACACTGAAGCTTTCTTT.

The chain is built from TRBV5-1 and TRBJ2-7; 10 positions agree with TRBD2. The CDR3 loop spans 17 amino acids. Germline lookup yields CDR1 SGHRS and CDR2 YFSETQ. V was clipped by 4 bases and J by 5 bases; unmatched bases: 15. CDR3 region: CASSPGASGSGWNEQYF. The DNA for the CDR3 is TGCGCCAGCAGCCCGGGGGCTAGCGGGAGCGGTTGGAACGAGCAGTACTTC. Based on the CDR3 plus reference TRBV5-1 and TRBJ2-7, the full variable domain is KAGVTQTPRYLIKTRGQQVTLSCSPISGHRSVSWYQQTPGQGLQFLFEYFSETQRNKGNFPGRFSGRQFSNSRSEMNVSTLELGDSALYLCASSPGASGSGWNEQYFGPGTRLTVT.

The chain recombines TRBV29-1 with TRBJ2-7, with D perhaps TRBD1 (5 bases). The germline V gene has CDR1 SQVTM and CDR2 ANQGSEA. Trimming removed 5 bases from V and 2 bases from J, with 10 bases in between. CDR3 size: 12 residues. The CDR3 DNA follows: TGCAGCGTTTCGACAGCCACCTACGAGCAGTACTTC. This encodes CSVSTATYEQYF.

V and J are TRBV28 and TRBJ2-7, with D possibly being TRBD2 (6 bases). CDR1 is MDHEN and CDR2 is SYDVKM in the germline V gene. This CDR3 is built from 15 residues. Trimming stripped 7 bases from V and 0 bases from J, with 16 bases between. CDR3 in DNA: TGTGCCAGCACCGACGTCGGGGGTTACTCCTACGAGCAGTACTTC. Encoded protein: CASTDVGGYSYEQYF.

The CDR3: CASSQRTGAYNEQFF. CDR3 sequence (DNA): TGCGCCAGCAGCCAAAGGACAGGAGCCTACAATGAGCAGTTCTTC. V usage is TRBV4-3 and J usage is TRBJ2-1; 7 bases agree with TRBD1. The length of the CDR3 is 15 residues. Germline lookup yields CDR1 LGHNA and CDR2 YSLEER. Unmatched junction bases numbered 3, after V lost 2 bases and J lost 2 bases.

This clone was counted once. The chain recombines TRBV2 with TRBJ2-7; D gene uncertain. The V gene's germline CDR1 is SNHLY and CDR2 FYNNEI. Trimming took off 4 bases at V and 0 bases at J, with 4 bases between the two ends. CDR3 length equals 12 residues. The DNA for the CDR3 is TGTGCCAGCAGTGCTAACTCCTACGAGCAGTACTTC. This codes for CASSANSYEQYF.

V and J are TRBV2 and TRBJ2-7, with D possibly matching TRBD2 (6 bases). The CDR3 runs to 13 residues. CDR1 is SNHLY, CDR2 FYNNEI, per germline. Trimming took 5 bases from V and 0 from J, leaving 8 bases between them. The CDR3 DNA reads as TGTGCCAGCAGTTGGAGGGACTCCTACGAGCAGTACTTC. It encodes CASSWRDSYEQYF.

The chain uses TRBV29-1 and TRBJ2-5; D unresolved. CDR3 length: 14 residues. V was cut by 4 bases and J by 1 base, with 13 bases left in between. Looked up from germline, CDR1 is SQVTM and CDR2 is ANQGSEA. The CDR3 is CSVGLVGSQETQYF. The CDR3 DNA follows: TGCAGCGTTGGACTCGTGGGTTCCCAAGAGACCCAGTACTTC. Full variable domain (rest looked up from reference TRBV29-1 and TRBJ2-5): SAVISQKPSRDICQRGTSLTIQCQVDSQVTMMFWYRQQPGQSLTLIATANQGSEATYESGFVIDKFPISRPNLTFSTLTVSNMSPEDSSIYLCSVGLVGSQETQYFGPGTRLLVL.

The chain recombines TRBV9 with TRBJ1-1, with D tentatively TRBD1 (5 bases). Germline CDR1 SGDLS, CDR2 YYNGEE. V lost 4 bases to trimming and J lost 11 bases, with 27 bases between them. This CDR3 comprises 16 residues. The CDR3 protein is CASSPRWGMGEGRAFF. The DNA for the CDR3 is TGTGCCAGCAGCCCCAGGTGGGGGATGGGGGAAGGCAGGGCTTTCTTT.

The chain combines TRBV30 with TRBJ2-5; 9 positions match TRBD2. The V gene's germline CDR1 is GTSNPN and CDR2 SVGIG (reference sequence). V shed 4 bases and J 4 bases; nucleotides not matched to a gene: 7. The length of the CDR3 is 14 residues. The CDR3 DNA is TGTGCCTGGAATAGCGGGAGAGGTCGAGAGACCCAGTACTTC. It codes for CAWNSGRGRETQYF.

This sequence joins TRBV5-8 and TRBJ1-4; 8 bases agree with TRBD1. The CDR3 spans 15 residues. Germline assignment: CDR1 SGHTS and CDR2 YDEGEE. V lost 4 bases, J lost 6 bases, and 8 bases stayed unmatched. CDR3 amino acids: CASSGNRGGYEKLFF. CDR3 DNA: TGTGCCAGCAGCGGGAACAGGGGGGGCTATGAAAAACTGTTTTTT.

The chain has TRBV25-1 and TRBJ1-2; the D gene is possibly TRBD1 (6 bases). Germline V CDR1 and CDR2: MGHDK, SYGVNS. V was clipped by 8 bases and J by 8 bases, with 12 bases between them. The CDR3 runs to 11 residues. The CDR3 coding sequence is TGTGCCAGCGGCAGGGGCGGAGGCTACACCTTC. It encodes CASGRGGGYTF.

The gene calls are TRBV7-2 and TRBJ2-3, with a possible D match to TRBD2 (6 bases). The CDR3 has 12 amino acids. Trimming removed 6 bases from V and 8 bases from J, with 12 bases in between. Per germline, CDR1 SGHTA and CDR2 FQGNSA. The CDR3 region has the DNA TGTGCCAGCAGTACGGGACTGATTACGCAGTATTTT. This encodes CASSTGLITQYF.

This chain joins TRBV19 and TRBJ2-1; maybe TRBD2 (6 bases). CDR3 length: 17 residues. Germline V CDR1 and CDR2: LNHDA, SQIVND (reference sequence). Deletions cut 10 bases from V and 0 bases from J, with 22 bases between. The CDR3 here is CATLAPGVSSSYNEQFF. For the CDR3, the DNA is TGTGCCACCCTAGCTCCGGGAGTTTCCTCCTCCTACAATGAGCAGTTCTTC.

V and J are TRBV6-5 and TRBJ1-1; D ambiguous. This CDR3 comprises 13 residues. V shed 0 bases and J shed 6 bases, with 8 bases lying between them. Germline CDR1 is MNHEY and CDR2 is SVGAGI. CDR3 sequence: CASSYSHMAEAFF. CDR3 DNA: TGTGCCAGCAGTTACTCCCATATGGCTGAAGCTTTCTTT.

In its sample, this clone was seen once. The V call is TRBV7-2, the J call TRBJ2-2; D is ambiguous. V was pared by 5 bases and J by 8 bases, with 15 bases between. The CDR3 totals 14 residues. Germline V gene data show CDR1 as SGHTA and CDR2 as FQGNSA. CDR3 amino acids: CASSATPGGGELFF. In DNA form, the CDR3 reads TGTGCCAGCAGCGCGACCCCCGGTGGAGGGGAGCTGTTTTTT. Using reference TRBV7-2 and TRBJ2-2 for the parts outside the CDR3, the full variable domain is GAGVSQSPSNKVTEKGKDVELRCDPISGHTALYWYRQSLGQGLEFLIYFQGNSAPDKSGLPSDRFSAERTGGSVSTLTIQRTQQEDSAVYLCASSATPGGGELFFGEGSRLTVL.

This clone was counted once. The rearrangement joins TRBV6-6 to TRBJ2-7; TRBD2 might be the D (5 bases). The ends were cut back, 1 base at V and 3 bases at J, with 16 bases in the middle. CDR3 length: 16 residues. CDR1 MNHNY and CDR2 SVGAGI come from the germline V gene (reference sequence). CDR3 sequence: CASSYYPSAGLYEQYF. Here the CDR3 DNA reads TGTGCCAGCAGTTACTATCCCTCGGCAGGACTCTACGAGCAGTACTTC.

V is TRBV18 and J is TRBJ1-5; 9 bases agree with TRBD1. V lost 1 base to trimming and J lost 5 bases; unmatched junction nucleotides: 3. The length of the CDR3 is 15 residues. Germline values: CDR1 KGHSH, CDR2 LQKENI. The CDR3 sequence: CASSPRQGDDQPQHF. The CDR3 DNA is TGTGCCAGCTCACCACGACAGGGGGATGATCAGCCCCAGCATTTT.

This clone was seen only once. The chain uses TRBV6-5 and TRBJ2-1; D perhaps matches TRBD2 (6 bases). V was clipped by 3 bases and J by 3 bases, with 12 bases between them. The CDR3 consists of 15 residues. The germline V gene has CDR1 MNHEY and CDR2 SVGAGI. In DNA, the CDR3 is TGTGCCAGCAGTTATGACGGGAGAGGCTACAATGAGCAGTTCTTC. It codes for CASSYDGRGYNEQFF.

This chain joins TRBV5-8 and TRBJ1-1; 11 nucleotides agree with TRBD1. The junction had 12 bases not matched to a gene; V was cut back by 4 bases and J by 4 bases. Looked up from germline, CDR1 is SGHTS and CDR2 is YDEGEE. This CDR3 contains 17 residues. The CDR3 reads CASSLGRTGGGTTEAFF. The CDR3 bases are TGTGCCAGCAGCCTCGGACGGACAGGGGGCGGTACCACTGAAGCTTTCTTT.

With respect to this clone: The junction does not match germline at one end; this may be a read error. The chain uses TRBV18 and TRBJ1-2; TRBD1 aligns across 7 bases. The CDR3 is made up of 14 amino acids. From germline, CDR1 is KGHSH and CDR2 LQKENI. CDR3 nucleotides: TGTGCCAGCTCAACAGAAGGGGACAGAGGGCCGTTGGGCTTC. Translated: CASSTEGDRGPLGF.

This clone was observed a few times. The chain is built from TRBV28 and TRBJ2-7; 9 bases line up with TRBD2. With V trimmed by 4 bases and J by 0 bases, 4 bases remained unmatched. The germline gives CDR1 MDHEN, CDR2 SYDVKM. This CDR3 is 15 amino acids long. This CDR3 is CASSSASGDSYEQYV. The CDR3, as DNA: TGTGCCAGCAGTTCGGCTAGCGGGGACTCCTACGAGCAGTACGTC.

This clone has more than one count but fewer than ten. This chain joins TRBV28 and TRBJ1-3; D gene uncertain. The CDR3 length is 12 residues. V was shortened by 4 bases and J by 4 bases, with 5 bases between the two germline ends. CDR1 MDHEN and CDR2 SYDVKM come from the germline V gene. CDR3 nucleotides: TGTGCCAGCAGTTACAGAGGAAACACCATATATTTT. Its protein is CASSYRGNTIYF.

The chain combines TRBV6-6 with TRBJ2-1; TRBD2 matches 9 bases. Germline CDR1 MNHNY, CDR2 SVGAGI (reference sequence). V lost 6 bases to trimming and J lost 7 bases; unmatched junction nucleotides: 4. This CDR3 region has 13 residues. The CDR3 is CASRLAGGNEQFF. The CDR3 nucleotides are TGTGCCAGCAGACTAGCGGGTGGGAATGAGCAGTTCTTC.

V is TRBV5-8 and J is TRBJ2-1, with D possibly TRBD2 on 5 matching bases. V dropped 0 bases and J dropped 9 bases, with 7 bases sitting between them. This CDR3 is 12 amino acids long. The germline CDR1 and CDR2 sequences are SGHTS and YDEGEE. The CDR3 reads CASSLARGEQFF. CDR3 bases: TGTGCCAGCAGCTTGGCCCGGGGTGAGCAGTTCTTC.

The V gene is TRBV10-1, the J gene TRBJ2-2, with 14 bases lining up with TRBD2. The V gene end was trimmed by 6 bases and the J gene end by 3 bases; junction bases not matched to a gene: 9. The CDR3 totals 18 residues. Germline V lookup: CDR1 WNHNN, CDR2 SYGVQD (reference sequence). CDR3 bases: TGCGCCAGCAGCCAGGGGGGGACTAGCGGGAGATACACCGGGGAGCTGTTTTTT. As protein: CASSQGGTSGRYTGELFF.

Note on this clone: The identical CDR3 is also encoded by other nucleotide sequences in the sample. The chain carries TRBV2 and TRBJ1-1, with 8 positions matching TRBD1. Germline V gene lookup returns CDR1 SNHLY and CDR2 FYNNEI. V lost 4 bases, J lost 4 bases, and 5 bases stayed unmatched. The CDR3 consists of 14 residues. CDR3 in DNA: TGTGCCAGCAGTGCGACAGGGGTAGGCACTGAAGCTTTCTTT. Protein product: CASSATGVGTEAFF.

A single count supports this clone. The chain employs TRBV6-4 and TRBJ2-3, with D maybe TRBD1 (6 bases). The CDR3 totals 13 residues. Germline-derived CDR1 and CDR2 are MRHNA and SNTAGT. Trimming shortened V by 6 bases and J by 2 bases, and 9 bases separated the two germline ends. Here the CDR3 DNA reads TGTGCCAGCAGCCCAGGGGTCACAGATACGCAGTATTTT. Translation gives CASSPGVTDTQYF.